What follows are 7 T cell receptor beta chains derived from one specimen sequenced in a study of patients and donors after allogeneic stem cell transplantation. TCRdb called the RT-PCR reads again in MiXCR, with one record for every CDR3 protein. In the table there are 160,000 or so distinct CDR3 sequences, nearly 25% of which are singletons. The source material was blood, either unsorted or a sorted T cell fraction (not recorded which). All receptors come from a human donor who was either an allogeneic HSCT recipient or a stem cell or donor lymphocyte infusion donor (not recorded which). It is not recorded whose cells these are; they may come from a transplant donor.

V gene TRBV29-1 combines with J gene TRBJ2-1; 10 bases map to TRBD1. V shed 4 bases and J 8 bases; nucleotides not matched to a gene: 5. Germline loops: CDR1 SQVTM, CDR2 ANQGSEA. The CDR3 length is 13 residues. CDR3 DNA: TGCAGCGTTGCAGCCGGGACAGGGGATGAGCAGTTCTTC. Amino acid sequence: CSVAAGTGDEQFF.

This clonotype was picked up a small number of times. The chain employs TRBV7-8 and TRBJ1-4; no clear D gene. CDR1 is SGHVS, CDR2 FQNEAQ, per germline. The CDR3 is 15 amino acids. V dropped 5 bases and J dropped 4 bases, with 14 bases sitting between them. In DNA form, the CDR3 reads TGTGCCAGCAGCAAACGACCCCACCTTAATGAAAAACTGTTTTTT. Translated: CASSKRPHLNEKLFF.

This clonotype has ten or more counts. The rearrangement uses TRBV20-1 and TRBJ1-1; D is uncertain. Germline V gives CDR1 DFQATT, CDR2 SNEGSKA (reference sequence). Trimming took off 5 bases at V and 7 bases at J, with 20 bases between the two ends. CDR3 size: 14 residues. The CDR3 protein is CSAGPTHGPGEAFF. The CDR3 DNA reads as TGCAGTGCTGGCCCGACACATGGCCCCGGTGAAGCTTTCTTT.

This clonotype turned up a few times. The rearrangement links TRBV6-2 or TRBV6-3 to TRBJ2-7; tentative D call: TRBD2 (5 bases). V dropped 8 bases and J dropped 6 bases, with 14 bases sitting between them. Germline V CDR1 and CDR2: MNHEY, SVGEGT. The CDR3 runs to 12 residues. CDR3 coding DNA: TGTGCCAGCTCCGGGATGCCGGCCGAGCAGTACTTC. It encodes CASSGMPAEQYF.

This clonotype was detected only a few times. In DNA, the CDR3 is TGTGCCAGCAGTTACTCCCTCAAGTCTACAGTGACTGAAGCTTTCTTT. The encoded protein is CASSYSLKSTVTEAFF. This chain links TRBV6-5 with TRBJ1-1; D not certain. Trimming took off 0 bases at V and 5 bases at J, with 16 bases between the two ends. CDR3 length equals 16 residues. Germline V gene data show CDR1 as MNHEY and CDR2 as SVGAGI.

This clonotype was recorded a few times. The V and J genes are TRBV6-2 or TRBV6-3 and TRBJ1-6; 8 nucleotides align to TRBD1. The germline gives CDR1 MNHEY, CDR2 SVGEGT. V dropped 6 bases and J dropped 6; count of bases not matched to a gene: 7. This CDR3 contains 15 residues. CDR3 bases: TGTGCCAGCAGCTACGACAGGGGCTTTAATTCACCCCTCCACTTT. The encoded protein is CASSYDRGFNSPLHF.

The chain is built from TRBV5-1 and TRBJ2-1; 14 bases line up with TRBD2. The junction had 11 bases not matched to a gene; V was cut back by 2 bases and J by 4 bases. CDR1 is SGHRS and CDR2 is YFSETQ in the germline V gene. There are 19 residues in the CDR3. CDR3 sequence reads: CASSFAGLAGATDYNEQFF. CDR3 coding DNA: TGCGCCAGCAGCTTTGCGGGACTAGCGGGAGCAACGGATTACAATGAGCAGTTCTTC. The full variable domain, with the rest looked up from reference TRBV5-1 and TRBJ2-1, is KAGVTQTPRYLIKTRGQQVTLSCSPISGHRSVSWYQQTPGQGLQFLFEYFSETQRNKGNFPGRFSGRQFSNSRSEMNVSTLELGDSALYLCASSFAGLAGATDYNEQFFGPGTRLTVL.